The sequence of this T cell receptor (beta chain) was determined in a study of shared clonotypes between healthy human individuals (dated by TCRdb to 2019 to 2021). Regarding the study in general: The cohort comprised two women and three men aged 18 to 49 years. Blood TCR repertoires of about five healthy adults were deeply sequenced to estimate repertoire size and the extent of clonotype sharing between individuals. For each donor, CD4 naive and CD4 memory were each given three plates, CD8 naive was given two plates, and CD8 memory was given one plate. To increase sequencing depth and limit assay-specific biases, TCR repertoire library preparation and sequencing were carried out by different laboratories using diverse techniques. Between about 0.8 and 8.9 billion PBMCs per donor were obtained by leukapheresis. On the study overall, not on this receptor specifically: Higher generation probabilities were observed for clonotypes shared by all four sorted-subset donors than for non-shared clonotypes. Based on pairwise subsampling, the degree of clonotype sharing among donors was expected to be affected by sequencing depth. Because the study included only a small number of donors, the genetic and exposure-history diversity represented was limited. Estimated clonotype richness was generally larger for naive than for memory subsets. Sampling was restricted to blood, and TCR repertoires in tissue are likely to differ from TCR repertoires in blood. Incomplete sequencing was indicated by rarefaction of sorted-subset datasets, despite the large sequencing depth. Across several donors, approximately 5% of naive CD4, roughly 3.4% of naive CD8, under 2.5% of memory CD4, and 0.3% to 0.45% of memory CD8 clonotypes were shared.

On this clone: The specificity of this receptor is unknown. No qualities accompany the bases; no much larger clone lies one base away.

For the CD8 naive samples, CD45RO-negative cells were positively selected for CCR7, yielding a CD45RA+CCR7+ population from which TemRA cells were excluded. The donors were healthy, HIV-negative adults who had no recently reported acute infections or vaccinations. Every donor was a Caucasian adult residing in Nashville, Tennessee, USA. After blood collection by leukapheresis, PBMCs were isolated using Ficoll-Histopaque density gradient centrifugation and then cryopreserved in the vapor phase of liquid nitrogen. Analytical flow cytometry was used to check the purity and quantity of each magnetically sorted T cell population. From each sorted fraction, genomic DNA was isolated and quantified by UV absorbance on a Nanodrop 2000c. Using the deep immunoSEQ assay, multiplex PCR amplified TCR CDR3 regions from genomic DNA. Genomic DNA extracted from each cell subset was distributed evenly over all wells of several immunoSEQ 96-well plates, and each plate served as one replicate. For sorted subsets, each replicate PCR was loaded with approximately 190 ng genomic DNA, equivalent to approximately 33,000 T cell genomes. The purified libraries were quantified using a Qubit 3.0 fluorometer, sized with a Bioanalyzer 2100, and then quantified again using the KAPA Library Quantification kit. Every immunoSEQ 96-well plate was sequenced on a separate single-read 150-cycle Illumina NextSeq 550 flow cell. On the authors' methods: Because the immunoSEQ output held only junctional sequences and lacked quality scores, the filtering could not match the filtering applied to full-length reads. Sequences were annotated with PyIR, a Python wrapper for IgBLAST v1.9, using IMGT germline references to assign V/J genes and CDR3. Reads with weak V/J assignments (E-value above 1e-6), missing CDR3, stop codons, out-of-frame junctions, or ambiguous translated residues were removed. V3J clonotypes were defined as sequences sharing an identical inferred V gene, J gene, and CDR3 amino acid sequence. To compute the percentage overlap between repertoires, the number of shared unique clonotypes was divided by the size of the smaller repertoire. Richness of each repertoire was evaluated using RTK rarefaction, the Chao1 estimator, and Recon v2.1 estimates of unobserved clonotypes. OLGA was used to compute generation probabilities for all TCRbeta clonotypes that the gDNA method yielded from a handful of donors. The source is immuneACCESS, and TCRdb retained only in-frame sequences with V and J called. Part of the clones is not carried over; for the studies checked, unresolved V genes explain less than half of this, and the remainder is unexplained. D and trimming come from the DNA, and the V and J calls and clone size come from that table. In all, the sample holds some 800,000 clones, and around 93% of those were seen once. The top ten constitute approximately 25% of the sample.

Source material: naive CD8+ T cells sorted from blood. The sample's cell subset or site label, in plain terms: CD45RA+CCR7+. This clonotype was obtained from a man aged 25 to 40 in good health.

The DNA sequence is TGCGCCAGCAGCCACCGCGTACGGGGACAATATGAGCAGTTCTTC. Its coded protein is CASSHRVRGQYEQFF. The sequence is built from TRBV4-3 and TRBJ2-1, and TRBD1 may be the D gene, going by 6 matching bases. Counted from cysteine to phenylalanine, this CDR3 has 15 amino acids. Solely the CDR3 DNA is kept, with 45 bases framed from the first base. Looking up the germline V gene yields CDR1 LGHNA and CDR2 YSLEER. V drops 3 bases and J drops 8 bases, leaving 17 bases in between.